The 29 T cell receptor beta chains given below trace back to one sample, sequenced in a study of T cells in Graves' hyperthyroidism and ophthalmopathy. Researchers amplified the TCR beta CDR3 regions from RNA transcripts. When the TCR CDR3 underwent first-round RT-PCR, the HTBI primer set was used. TCRdb reprocessed the multiplex PCR reads with MiXCR, giving one entry per CDR3 protein. The sample gives about 250,000 distinct CDR3 sequences, approximately 16% of which show up once; about 30% is in the top ten. Sequencing was performed on blood. Receptor source: a woman aged 45 to 65 with Graves' hyperthyroidism that later progressed to Graves' ophthalmopathy.

Here the CDR3 reads CASSLSGTEITEAFF. The CDR3 DNA is TGCGCCAGCAGCCTCTCCGGGACAGAAATCACTGAAGCTTTCTTT. The rearrangement uses TRBV4-1 and TRBJ1-1; 7 positions match TRBD1. The germline gives CDR1 MGHRA, CDR2 YSYEKL. The CDR3 sequence is 15 residues long. V was pared by 4 bases and J by 4 bases, with 9 bases of the junction left unmatched.

This chain uses TRBV20-1 with TRBJ2-7; D unclear. Deletions cut 3 bases from V and 5 bases from J, with 8 bases between. The CDR3 contains 11 residues. Germline V gene sequence: CDR1 DFQATT, CDR2 SNEGSKA (reference sequence). The CDR3 nucleotides read TGCAGTGCTAGTAACCGGGACGAGCAGTACTTC. Its translation: CSASNRDEQYF.

At least ten counts were recorded for this clonotype. The gene calls are TRBV7-8 and TRBJ1-5; D is perhaps TRBD1 (5 bases). Trimming left V 1 base short and J 4 bases short, with 17 bases between. The CDR3 is 17 residues long. Germline-derived CDR1 and CDR2 are SGHVS and FQNEAQ. As DNA, the CDR3 is TGTGCCAGCAGCTTAGGGATGGGGCGCGGAGGTAATCAGCCCCAGCATTTT. It yields the protein CASSLGMGRGGNQPQHF.

This clonotype appeared a few times. The chain joins TRBV6-1 to TRBJ2-2; TRBD1 or TRBD2 may be the D gene (5 bases each). The V gene's germline CDR1 is MNHNS and CDR2 SASEGT. Between the trimmed V and J ends, which lost 5 bases and 7 bases, there was a span of 11 bases. The CDR3 extends over 13 amino acids. For the CDR3, the DNA is TGTGCCAGCAGTTGGGACGGGGACGGGGAGCTGTTTTTT. Translation: CASSWDGDGELFF.

This clonotype was picked up many times. The V gene is TRBV12-3 or TRBV12-4, the J gene TRBJ1-2; D perhaps matches TRBD1 (5 bases). CDR3 length: 14 amino acids. Trimming pared 5 bases from V and 7 bases from J, leaving 17 bases between. CDR3 residues: CASSQMGVKVGYTF. Written as DNA, the CDR3 is TGTGCCAGCAGTCAAATGGGGGTCAAGGTTGGCTACACCTTC.

This clonotype was observed at least ten times. The chain joins TRBV11-2 to TRBJ2-1; TRBD1 might be the D (6 bases). This CDR3 is built from 14 residues. Germline values: CDR1 SGHAT, CDR2 FQNNGV. The V end lost 5 bases, the J end lost 6 bases, and 14 bases lay between the germline ends. The CDR3 spells CASSPRLGGNEQFF. The CDR3 DNA reads as TGTGCCAGCAGCCCCCGTCTAGGGGGCAATGAGCAGTTCTTC.

J is TRBJ2-2 and V is TRBV2; either TRBD1 or TRBD2 may fit D (5 bases each). The germline V gene encodes CDR1 SNHLY and CDR2 FYNNEI. The CDR3 covers 20 residues. Trimming left V 4 bases short and J 2 bases short, with 26 bases between. CDR3 protein: CASSAIRRYSKGPNTGELFF. The CDR3 DNA follows: TGTGCCAGCAGTGCGATACGTCGTTATTCGAAGGGACCTAACACCGGGGAGCTGTTTTTT.

This clonotype occurred many times. The CDR3 DNA follows: TGCGCCAGCAGCTCTACAGGGTTAAACACCGGGGAGCTGTTTTTT. Translating gives CASSSTGLNTGELFF. J is TRBJ2-2 and V is TRBV5-1; perhaps TRBD1 as D (6 bases). V lost 3 bases and J 2 bases, leaving 11 bases between the germline ends. Germline values: CDR1 SGHRS, CDR2 YFSETQ. This CDR3 has 15 amino acids.

In this sample, this clonotype turned up many times. V gene TRBV12-3 or TRBV12-4 combines with J gene TRBJ1-5, with 8 positions matching TRBD1. V shed 4 bases and J 5 bases; nucleotides not matched to a gene: 7. There are 15 residues in the CDR3. The DNA for the CDR3 is TGTGCCAGCAGTTCGCCACAGGGGGTGTATCAGCCCCAGCATTTT. Protein: CASSSPQGVYQPQHF.

This clonotype was detected ten times or more. The rearrangement joins TRBV6-1 to TRBJ1-2; D gene ambiguous. Germline CDR1 and CDR2: MNHNS and SASEGT. The CDR3 has 13 residues. The V end was cut by 6 bases, the J end by 4 bases, with 12 bases between. CDR3 amino acids: CASRSGFAYGYTF. In DNA, the CDR3 is TGTGCCAGCAGGTCTGGGTTCGCCTATGGCTACACCTTC.

This chain joins TRBV12-3 or TRBV12-4 and TRBJ1-1, with D possibly being TRBD1 (6 bases). The CDR3 is made up of 15 amino acids. V gave up 6 bases and J gave up 6 bases, with 20 bases separating them. The CDR3 DNA sequence: TGTGCCAGCAGCAACATACAGGGATTAATTTCTGAAGCTTTCTTT. As protein: CASSNIQGLISEAFF.

The table lists this clonotype with many counts. The chain is built from TRBV14 and TRBJ2-5; no firm D call. Trimming shortened V by 0 bases and J by 5 bases, and 19 bases separated the two germline ends. CDR1 is SGHDN and CDR2 is FVKESK in the germline V gene. The CDR3 contains 17 residues. The CDR3 coding sequence is TGTGCCAGCAGCCAAGATCGACCGTTTCGGTCGGTCGAGACCCAGTACTTC. Translated: CASSQDRPFRSVETQYF.

This clonotype was counted many times. The chain has TRBV28 and TRBJ1-5, with a tentative D call TRBD1 (5 bases). CDR1 and CDR2 (germline): MDHEN, SYDVKM. The CDR3 has 15 residues. The V end was cut by 8 bases, the J end by 4 bases, with 18 bases between. DNA of the CDR3: TGTGCCAGCGCCTCCGGGGGAGACCCAAATCAGCCCCAGCATTTT. Translating it yields CASASGGDPNQPQHF.

This clonotype appeared many times. V usage is TRBV9 and J usage is TRBJ2-1, with 7 bases lining up with TRBD2. The CDR3 covers 15 residues. V lost 2 bases and J lost 4; bases outside the gene matches: 6. Germline V CDR1 and CDR2: SGDLS, YYNGEE. DNA for the CDR3: TGTGCCAGCAGCGTTGCTAGCGGAGTTTACAATGAGCAGTTCTTC. Translated: CASSVASGVYNEQFF.

This sequence joins TRBV4-1 and TRBJ1-4, with D possibly TRBD1 on 6 matching bases. The germline CDR1 and CDR2 sequences are MGHRA and YSYEKL. Trimming removed 2 bases from V and 7 bases from J, with 20 bases in between. The CDR3 consists of 17 residues. CDR3 region: CASSQSPAAGAAEKLFF. The CDR3 nucleotides read TGCGCCAGCAGCCAATCCCCGGCAGCGGGGGCGGCTGAAAAACTGTTTTTT.

In this sample, this clonotype turned up many times. This chain joins TRBV2 and TRBJ1-5; D call uncertain. Deletions cut 4 bases from V and 6 bases from J, with 13 bases between. The CDR3 loop spans 14 amino acids. CDR1 is SNHLY and CDR2 is FYNNEI in the germline V gene. CDR3 protein: CASSGLGRSQPQHF. CDR3 DNA: TGTGCCAGCAGTGGGTTGGGTAGGAGTCAGCCCCAGCATTTT.

The CDR3 loop is CASSPPPGEGYGYTF. The DNA of the CDR3 is TGTGCCAGCAGCCCGCCCCCCGGGGAGGGCTATGGCTACACCTTC. This rearrangement joins TRBV7-2 to TRBJ1-2; D gene uncertain. The V gene's germline CDR1 is SGHTA and CDR2 FQGNSA. The CDR3 totals 15 residues. V was trimmed by 5 bases and J by 4 bases, leaving 17 bases between them. Drawing the rest from reference TRBV7-2 and TRBJ1-2, the complete variable domain is GAGVSQSPSNKVTEKGKDVELRCDPISGHTALYWYRQSLGQGLEFLIYFQGNSAPDKSGLPSDRFSAERTGGSVSTLTIQRTQQEDSAVYLCASSPPPGEGYGYTFGSGTRLTVV.

In the case of this clonotype: This may come from a read error, since a much larger clone is one base off. The chain carries TRBV9 and TRBJ1-1; possible D gene TRBD1, 5 bases. Germline CDR1 reads SGDLS; CDR2 reads YYNGEE. The CDR3 runs to 15 residues. The CDR3 bases are TGTGCCAGCAGCTCTGACGGGGCCGGGAACACTAAAGCTTTCTTT. Its translation: CASSSDGAGNTKAFF. The whole variable domain, filled in from reference TRBV9 and TRBJ1-1, reads DSGVTQTPKHLITATGQRVTLRCSPRSGDLSVYWYQQSLDQGLQFLIQYYNGEERAKGNILERFSAQQFPDLHSELNLSSLELGDSALYFCASSSDGAGNTKAFFGQGTRLTVV.

This clonotype was counted only a few times. Possible read error: a much larger clone is one base away. The V call is TRBV3-1, the J call TRBJ2-7; 8 bases match TRBD2. CDR1 LGHDT and CDR2 YNNKEL come from the germline V gene (reference sequence). CDR3 size: 17 residues. Trimming removed 4 bases from V and 6 bases from J; junction bases left unmatched: 17. The chain's CDR3 is CASSRAKGGTRISEQYF. The CDR3 region has the DNA TGTGCCAGCAGCCGCGCAAAGGGGGGGACTAGGATCTCCGAGCAGTACTTC.

This clonotype was seen ten or more times. This chain uses TRBV28 with TRBJ2-4; D is perhaps TRBD2 (5 bases). From germline, CDR1 is MDHEN and CDR2 SYDVKM. The V end was cut by 7 bases, the J end by 9 bases, with 19 bases between. The CDR3 is 14 residues long. CDR3 coding DNA: TGTGCCAGCACCCTCGGCGGAAGTGGAGGCATTCAGTACTTC. Its protein product is CASTLGGSGGIQYF. The whole variable domain, filled in from reference TRBV28 and TRBJ2-4, reads DVKVTQSSRYLVKRTGEKVFLECVQDMDHENMFWYRQDPGLGLRLIYFSYDVKMKEKGDIPEGYSVSREKKERFSLILESASTNQTSMYLCASTLGGSGGIQYFGAGTRLSVL.

This chain links TRBV10-3 with TRBJ1-1, with 10 bases fitting TRBD1. Germline V gene data show CDR1 as ENHRY and CDR2 as SYGVKD. The CDR3 is made up of 14 amino acids. The J segment lost 5 bases and the V segment lost 7 bases, leaving 7 bases of the junction unmatched. Here the CDR3 DNA reads TGTGCCATCACCAAGACAGGGGGCGGGACTGAAGCTTTCTTT. Translating it yields CAITKTGGGTEAFF.

Ten or more counts support this clonotype. V gene TRBV4-1 combines with J gene TRBJ2-7; the D call may be TRBD1 or TRBD2 (6 bases each). CDR1 and CDR2 from the germline V gene are MGHRA and YSYEKL. V shed 0 bases and J shed 7 bases, with 13 bases lying between them. CDR3 length equals 14 residues. CDR3 residues: CASSQERGLGEQYF. The CDR3 region has the DNA TGCGCCAGCAGCCAAGAACGGGGGCTGGGGGAGCAGTACTTC.

This clonotype was seen at least ten times. V gene TRBV28 combines with J gene TRBJ2-3, with D possibly TRBD2 on 6 matching bases. The CDR3 spans 17 residues. V lost 1 base and J 2 bases, leaving 16 bases between the germline ends. Germline-derived CDR1 and CDR2 are MDHEN and SYDVKM. The CDR3 bases are TGTGCCAGCAGTTTATTAGGGACTCGAGCTTACACAGATACGCAGTATTTT. Encoded protein: CASSLLGTRAYTDTQYF.

The chain has TRBV6-1 and TRBJ1-2; D is ambiguous. CDR1 and CDR2 from the germline V gene are MNHNS and SASEGT. With 6 bases removed from V and 3 bases from J, the gap between germline ends came to 5 bases. The CDR3 spans 11 residues. Here the CDR3 DNA reads TGTGCCAGCAGGTGGTACTATGGCTACACCTTC. Its protein is CASRWYYGYTF.

The J gene is TRBJ2-6, the V gene TRBV7-9; D remains unclear. CDR1 SEHNR and CDR2 FQNEAQ come from the germline V gene (reference sequence). Trimming left V 1 base short and J 0 bases short, with 4 bases between. The CDR3 is 15 residues long. The CDR3 spells CASSLDYSGANVLTF. CDR3 nucleotide sequence: TGTGCCAGCAGCTTAGATTACTCTGGGGCCAACGTCCTGACTTTC.

There are many counts of this clonotype. The rearrangement joins TRBV28 to TRBJ2-2, with a tentative D call TRBD1 (6 bases). Germline CDR1 and CDR2: MDHEN and SYDVKM. The V end was cut by 6 bases, the J end by 4 bases, with 18 bases between. This CDR3 is built from 16 residues. The CDR3 DNA follows: TGTGCCAGCAGATCCTCGGGACAATGGCCCACCGGGGAGCTGTTTTTT. Residues: CASRSSGQWPTGELFF.

This clonotype was recorded many times. J is TRBJ1-2 and V is TRBV20-1; the D gene is possibly TRBD1 (6 bases). V lost 2 bases, J lost 6 bases, and 10 bases lay in between. This CDR3 contains 12 residues. Germline CDR1 DFQATT, CDR2 SNEGSKA (reference sequence). The CDR3 sequence: CSARTGWNGYTF. CDR3 bases: TGCAGTGCTAGAACAGGGTGGAATGGCTACACCTTC.

The table lists this clonotype with many counts. V and J are TRBV24-1 and TRBJ1-2, with D hard to call. V was cut by 4 bases and J by 5 bases, with 10 bases left in between. The germline CDR1 and CDR2 sequences are KGHDR and SFDVKD. The CDR3 totals 13 residues. The CDR3 protein is CATSDKSIYGYTF. The CDR3 DNA sequence: TGTGCCACCAGTGACAAATCGATATATGGCTACACCTTC.

V gene TRBV20-1 combines with J gene TRBJ1-1; D remains ambiguous. The CDR3 has 17 amino acids. Germline-derived CDR1 and CDR2 are DFQATT and SNEGSKA (reference sequence). The V and J ends lost 0 bases and 3 bases respectively, with 20 bases between them. The CDR3 reads CSARDLLVFGMDTEAFF. CDR3 sequence (DNA): TGCAGTGCTAGAGATCTCTTGGTTTTCGGGATGGACACTGAAGCTTTCTTT.